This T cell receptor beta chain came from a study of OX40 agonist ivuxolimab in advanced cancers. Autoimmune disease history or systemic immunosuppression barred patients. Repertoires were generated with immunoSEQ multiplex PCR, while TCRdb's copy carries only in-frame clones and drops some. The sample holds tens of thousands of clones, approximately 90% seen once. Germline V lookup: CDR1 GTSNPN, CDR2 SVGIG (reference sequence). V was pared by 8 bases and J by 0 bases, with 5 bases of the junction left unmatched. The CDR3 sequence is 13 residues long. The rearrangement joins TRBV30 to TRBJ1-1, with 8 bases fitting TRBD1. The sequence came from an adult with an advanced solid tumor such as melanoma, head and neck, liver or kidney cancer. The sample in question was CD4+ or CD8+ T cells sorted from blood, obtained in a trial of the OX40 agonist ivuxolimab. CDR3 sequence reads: CAGRGRLNTEAFF. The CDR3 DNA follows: TGTGCCGGCAGGGGGCGCTTGAACACTGAAGCTTTCTTT.